This T cell receptor (beta chain) was observed in a study of control samples from healthy donors and cancer patients. Measured with immunoSEQ multiplex PCR; TCRdb has only the in-frame clones, and not every one. The table has 100,000 to 150,000 clones, approximately 89% seen once; the top ten hold just over 7.5%. The table lists this clone with a count of one. Looked up from germline, CDR1 is SGHRS and CDR2 is YFSETQ. The V and J ends lost 4 bases and 6 bases, in that order; junction bases with no gene match: 15. This CDR3 has 17 residues. The source of this sequence is a man aged 50 to 59 with head and neck cancer. The specimen sequenced was PBMCs. The V and J genes are TRBV5-1 and TRBJ1-5, with 8 nucleotides matching TRBD1. The CDR3 here is CASSRTPRAGGFQPQHF. As DNA, the CDR3 is TGCGCCAGCAGCCGTACCCCTCGGGCAGGGGGCTTTCAGCCCCAGCATTTT.